The 26 T cell receptor beta chains below come from one sample, sequenced in a study of lymphopenia after photon versus proton radiotherapy. Clones were sequenced by immunoSEQ multiplex PCR, and TCRdb holds only the in-frame ones, with some missing. Found here are 89,000 or so clones, about 83% of them singletons; the top ten hold over 1.2%. This specimen consisted of peripheral blood, obtained from a patient treated with proton-based radiotherapy. These receptors originate from a man aged 55-75 years with pancreatic cancer.

V and J are TRBV5-6 and TRBJ2-7; D is possibly TRBD1 or TRBD2 (5 bases each). V was trimmed by 6 bases and J by 0 bases, leaving 25 bases between them. There are 18 residues in the CDR3. The germline CDR1 and CDR2 sequences are SGHDT and YYEEEE. In DNA form, the CDR3 reads TGTGCCAGCACCATCTCTAAGGGGAGAGACCATAGCTCCTACGAGCAGTACTTC. This translates into CASTISKGRDHSSYEQYF.

The gene calls are TRBV5-1 and TRBJ2-6; no reliable D call. Germline values: CDR1 SGHRS, CDR2 YFSETQ. With 2 bases removed from V and 0 bases from J, the gap between germline ends came to 9 bases. The CDR3 runs 16 residues. CDR3 amino acids: CASSFFSSSGANVLTF. The CDR3 DNA follows: TGCGCCAGCAGCTTCTTTTCTAGCTCTGGGGCCAACGTCCTGACTTTC.

This chain connects TRBV29-1 to TRBJ2-7; no firm D call. The V gene's germline CDR1 is SQVTM and CDR2 ANQGSEA. There are 13 residues in the CDR3. Trimming left V 4 bases short and J 2 bases short, with 12 bases between. CDR3: CSVVNRITYEQYF. The CDR3 DNA reads as TGCAGCGTTGTTAACAGAATAACCTACGAGCAGTACTTC.

V usage is TRBV14 and J usage is TRBJ2-1; no firm D call. The CDR3 runs 14 residues. Trimming removed 3 bases at V and 3 bases at J, with 9 bases between. Germline CDR1 and CDR2: SGHDN and FVKESK. CDR3 sequence (DNA): TGTGCCAGCAGCCATCGCAGCATCTACAATGAGCAGTTCTTC. Protein: CASSHRSIYNEQFF.

The chain combines TRBV6-1 with TRBJ1-2; D might be TRBD1 (6 bases). Trimming cost V 5 bases and J 7 bases, with 11 bases left between them. The CDR3 is 12 residues long. CDR1 is MNHNS and CDR2 is SASEGT in the germline V gene. The CDR3 loop reads CASSSGGSGYTF. The CDR3 nucleotides are TGTGCCAGCAGTTCCGGGGGCTCTGGCTACACCTTC.

The chain couples TRBV7-2 to TRBJ2-2; D remains ambiguous. Germline V lookup: CDR1 SGHTA, CDR2 FQGNSA. Trimming pared 3 bases from V and 0 bases from J, leaving 8 bases between. There are 15 residues in the CDR3. The DNA for the CDR3 is TGTGCCAGCAGCTTGAATCCGACGAACACCGGGGAGCTGTTTTTT. Amino acid sequence: CASSLNPTNTGELFF.

The V gene is TRBV28, the J gene TRBJ2-7; D gene unclear. CDR1 is MDHEN, CDR2 SYDVKM, per germline. The CDR3 spans 16 residues. The V and J ends lost 3 bases and 3 bases respectively, with 18 bases between them. CDR3 region: CASSFPPWATHYEQYF. Written as DNA, the CDR3 is TGTGCCAGCAGTTTCCCGCCGTGGGCGACTCACTACGAGCAGTACTTC.

The gene calls are TRBV7-9 and TRBJ2-3, with D possibly being TRBD1 (6 bases). The CDR3 totals 17 residues. Trimming removed 3 bases from V and 2 bases from J, with 18 bases in between. Germline-derived CDR1 and CDR2 are SEHNR and FQNEAQ (reference sequence). The CDR3, as DNA: TGTGCCAGCAGCTTGGGACAAGGGCCGTTCCTCACAGATACGCAGTATTTT. Protein product: CASSLGQGPFLTDTQYF. Full variable domain (rest looked up from reference TRBV7-9 and TRBJ2-3): DTGVSQNPRHKITKRGQNVTFRCDPISEHNRLYWYRQTLGQGPEFLTYFQNEAQLEKSRLLSDRFSAERPKGSFSTLEIQRTEQGDSAMYLCASSLGQGPFLTDTQYFGPGTRLTVL.

J is TRBJ1-2 and V is TRBV4-3; D is uncertain. The CDR3 consists of 14 residues. Trimming removed 0 bases from V and 7 bases from J, with 12 bases in between. Germline V CDR1 and CDR2: LGHNA, YSLEER. CDR3 in DNA: TGCGCCAGCAGCCAAGATGTGCCCGGTCCTGGCTACACCTTC. Residues: CASSQDVPGPGYTF.

The chain employs TRBV2 and TRBJ2-7, with D tentatively TRBD1 (6 bases). Per germline, CDR1 SNHLY and CDR2 FYNNEI. There are 13 residues in the CDR3. Trimming left V 8 bases short and J 5 bases short, with 16 bases between. The CDR3 spells CASASTGINEQYF. CDR3 nucleotides: TGTGCCAGCGCGTCGACAGGTATCAACGAGCAGTACTTC.

The V call is TRBV6-5, the J call TRBJ2-1; 7 bases map to TRBD1. Germline lookup yields CDR1 MNHEY and CDR2 SVGAGI. This CDR3 spans 14 amino acids. The J segment lost 8 bases and the V segment lost 5 bases, leaving 9 bases of the junction unmatched. The CDR3 bases are TGTGCCAGCAGTCTAGGGACAGTTCGCGATGAGCAGTTCTTC. Its translation is CASSLGTVRDEQFF.

The J gene is TRBJ1-1, the V gene TRBV11-2; a possible D gene is TRBD1 (5 bases). The V gene lost 0 bases and the J gene lost 0 bases, with 20 bases spanning the gap. This CDR3 region has 19 residues. Germline lookup yields CDR1 SGHAT and CDR2 FQNNGV. The CDR3 sequence: CASSLDHFVGGAMNTEAFF. The CDR3 coding sequence is TGTGCCAGCAGCTTAGATCACTTCGTCGGGGGAGCCATGAACACTGAAGCTTTCTTT.

The chain joins TRBV19 to TRBJ1-5; the match to TRBD1 covers 11 bases. Trimming removed 7 bases from V and 3 bases from J; junction bases left unmatched: 14. Germline loops: CDR1 LNHDA, CDR2 SQIVND (reference sequence). The CDR3 has 18 residues. CDR3: CASTSFLGTGGNNQPQHF. CDR3 coding DNA: TGTGCCAGTACCTCTTTCCTTGGGACAGGGGGTAACAATCAGCCCCAGCATTTT.

This chain connects TRBV11-3 to TRBJ2-1; possibly TRBD1 or TRBD2 for D (5 bases each). This CDR3 has 15 amino acids. V lost 5 bases and J lost 1, with 12 bases in between. Germline assignment: CDR1 SGHNT and CDR2 YENEEA. The CDR3 sequence is CASSPQGPSYNEQFF. The CDR3 DNA is TGTGCCAGCAGCCCCCAGGGACCGTCCTACAATGAGCAGTTCTTC.

The chain carries TRBV18 and TRBJ1-1, with 8 nucleotides matching TRBD1. CDR1 and CDR2 (germline): KGHSH, LQKENI. CDR3 length: 16 amino acids. V lost 1 base to trimming and J lost 0 bases; unmatched junction nucleotides: 4. DNA for the CDR3: TGTGCCAGCTCACCACAAGGACAGGGATTGAACACTGAAGCTTTCTTT. Its translation is CASSPQGQGLNTEAFF.

The sample holds a few counts of this clone. The chain links TRBV4-3 to TRBJ1-3; possibly TRBD1 for D (5 bases). The CDR3 loop spans 17 amino acids. V was clipped by 3 bases and J by 0 bases, with 15 bases between them. Germline loops: CDR1 LGHNA, CDR2 YSLEER. CDR3 loop: CASSQEPGLSSGNTIYF. The CDR3 DNA is TGCGCCAGCAGCCAGGAACCGGGACTGAGCTCTGGAAACACCATATATTTT.

The chain has TRBV5-4 and TRBJ2-7; D ambiguous. The V gene lost 1 base and the J gene lost 7 bases, with 6 bases spanning the gap. The germline V gene has CDR1 SGHNT and CDR2 YYREEE (reference sequence). The CDR3 totals 11 residues. The CDR3 sequence: CASSLPWEQYF. The CDR3 region has the DNA TGTGCCAGCAGCTTGCCCTGGGAGCAGTACTTC.

In its sample, this clone was seen a few times. J is TRBJ2-6 and V is TRBV2, with TRBD1 identical over 7 bases. The CDR3 loop spans 15 amino acids. From germline, CDR1 is SNHLY and CDR2 FYNNEI. After removal of 6 bases from V and 0 bases from J, the junction contained 2 bases not matched to a gene. CDR3 sequence: CASSRQGSGANVLTF. CDR3 sequence (DNA): TGTGCCAGCAGCCGACAGGGCTCTGGGGCCAACGTCCTGACTTTC.

The chain has TRBV11-3 and TRBJ2-5, with 10 positions matching TRBD2. The J segment lost 2 bases and the V segment lost 0 bases, leaving 0 bases of the junction unmatched. This CDR3 is built from 15 residues. Per the germline V gene, CDR1 is SGHNT and CDR2 is YENEEA. CDR3 loop: CASSLELAGQETQYF. CDR3 DNA sequence: TGTGCCAGCAGCTTAGAACTAGCGGGGCAAGAGACCCAGTACTTC. The variable domain in full, completed from reference TRBV11-3 and TRBJ2-5, reads EAGVVQSPRYKIIEKKQPVAFWCNPISGHNTLYWYLQNLGQGPELLIRYENEEAVDDSQLPKDRFSAERLKGVDSTLKIQPAELGDSAVYLCASSLELAGQETQYFGPGTRLLVL.

The V gene is TRBV28, the J gene TRBJ2-3; 12 nucleotides agree with TRBD2. Unmatched junction bases numbered 10, after V lost 3 bases and J lost 9 bases. The germline V gene has CDR1 MDHEN and CDR2 SYDVKM. This CDR3 comprises 16 residues. The CDR3 spells CASSLVPSGRAVTQYF. The CDR3 DNA follows: TGTGCCAGCAGTTTGGTTCCTAGCGGGAGGGCCGTAACGCAGTATTTT.

The J gene is TRBJ2-7, the V gene TRBV5-1; D gene uncertain. The CDR3 covers 14 residues. The V end lost 0 bases, the J end lost 6 bases, and 13 bases lay between the germline ends. Germline CDR1 is SGHRS and CDR2 is YFSETQ. The CDR3 reads CASSLDSGSGEQYF. The CDR3 DNA follows: TGCGCCAGCAGCTTGGATTCCGGGTCAGGCGAGCAGTACTTC.

The V gene is TRBV5-1, the J gene TRBJ2-3, with TRBD2 matching over 11 bases. The trim removed 0 bases at V and 3 bases at J, leaving 3 bases unmatched. CDR1 is SGHRS and CDR2 is YFSETQ in the germline V gene. CDR3 length: 16 residues. CDR3 in amino acids: CASSLELAGVTDTQYF. The CDR3 DNA reads as TGCGCCAGCAGCTTGGAACTAGCGGGAGTAACAGATACGCAGTATTTT.

The chain has TRBV7-3 and TRBJ2-1; 8 positions match TRBD2. Germline trimming cut 4 bases from V and 10 bases from J; bases unmatched to any gene: 9. The V gene's germline CDR1 is SGHTA and CDR2 FQGTGA. CDR3 length equals 14 residues. DNA for the CDR3: TGTGCCAGCAGCTCCGGACTAGCCGGGAGGGAGCAGTTCTTC. It specifies CASSSGLAGREQFF.

The chain uses TRBV2 and TRBJ1-5; maybe TRBD1 (6 bases). Trimming pared 0 bases from V and 0 bases from J, leaving 12 bases between. Germline V gene data show CDR1 as SNHLY and CDR2 as FYNNEI. CDR3 length: 17 amino acids. CDR3: CASSEAGRGFSNQPQHF. The CDR3 bases are TGTGCCAGCAGTGAAGCGGGCAGGGGATTTAGCAATCAGCCCCAGCATTTT.

The V call is TRBV27, the J call TRBJ1-5; no clear D gene. The CDR3 has 16 residues. The germline CDR1 and CDR2 sequences are MNHEY and SMNVEV (reference sequence). Trimming removed 5 bases from V and 3 bases from J, with 17 bases in between. CDR3 nucleotides: TGTGCCAGCAGTCCTCAACCCAGGCTAATCAATCAGCCCCAGCATTTT. It encodes CASSPQPRLINQPQHF.

The gene calls are TRBV28 and TRBJ1-2, with 7 bases fitting TRBD1. V lost 7 bases, J lost 3 bases, and 8 bases stayed unmatched. Germline-derived CDR1 and CDR2 are MDHEN and SYDVKM. This CDR3 is built from 14 residues. The CDR3 loop is CASNGRQGDYGYTF. CDR3 bases: TGTGCCAGCAATGGGAGACAGGGAGACTATGGCTACACCTTC.